The TCR beta chain under discussion was sequenced for a study of neoadjuvant anti-PD-1 for oral cavity cancer. For the study at large: Patients mostly received three to four biweekly nivolumab doses at 3 mg/kg before surgery.

This CDR3 region has 15 residues. Germline CDR1 MDHEN, CDR2 SYDVKM. The trim removed 4 bases at V and 2 bases at J, leaving 3 bases unmatched. Repertoires were generated with immunoSEQ multiplex PCR, while TCRdb's copy carries only in-frame clones and drops some. The repertoire holds some 15,000 clones, with around 69% as singletons. This clone was detected only a few times. Its cognate antigen is unknown. Whole-study results and caveats: Higher pretreatment blood Treg/Th17 ratios correlated with higher pretreatment blood and lower post-treatment tumor TCRbeta clonality.

V gene TRBV28 combines with J gene TRBJ1-3; TRBD1 matches at 9 bases. The sequence was obtained from a person aged 35-79 years with oral cavity squamous cell carcinoma. The source was PBMCs, collected before nivolumab (anti-PD-1) treatment. CDR3 sequence reads: CASSSRQGAGNTIYF. DNA for the CDR3: TGTGCCAGCAGTTCGCGACAGGGGGCTGGAAACACCATATATTTT.